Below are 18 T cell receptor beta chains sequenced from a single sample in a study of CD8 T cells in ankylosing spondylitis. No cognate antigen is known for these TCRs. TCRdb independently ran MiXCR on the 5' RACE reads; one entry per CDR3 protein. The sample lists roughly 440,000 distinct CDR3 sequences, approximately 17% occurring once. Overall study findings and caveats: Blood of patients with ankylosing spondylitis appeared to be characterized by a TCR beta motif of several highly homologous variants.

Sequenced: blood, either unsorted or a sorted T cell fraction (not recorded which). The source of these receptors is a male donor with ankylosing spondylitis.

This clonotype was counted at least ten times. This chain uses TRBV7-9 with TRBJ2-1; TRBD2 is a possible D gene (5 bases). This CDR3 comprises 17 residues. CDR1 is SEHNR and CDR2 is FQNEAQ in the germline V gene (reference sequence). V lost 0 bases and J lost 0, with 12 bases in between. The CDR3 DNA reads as TGTGCCAGCAGCTTAGCGCGGGCCGCAAGCTCCTACAATGAGCAGTTCTTC. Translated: CASSLARAASSYNEQFF.

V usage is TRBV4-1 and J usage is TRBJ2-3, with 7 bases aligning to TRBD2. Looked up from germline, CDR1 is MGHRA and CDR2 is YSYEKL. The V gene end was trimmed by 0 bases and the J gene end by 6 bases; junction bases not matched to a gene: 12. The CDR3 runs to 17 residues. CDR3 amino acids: CASSQEPSGGWGDTQYF. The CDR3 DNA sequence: TGCGCCAGCAGCCAAGAACCTAGCGGAGGGTGGGGTGATACGCAGTATTTT.

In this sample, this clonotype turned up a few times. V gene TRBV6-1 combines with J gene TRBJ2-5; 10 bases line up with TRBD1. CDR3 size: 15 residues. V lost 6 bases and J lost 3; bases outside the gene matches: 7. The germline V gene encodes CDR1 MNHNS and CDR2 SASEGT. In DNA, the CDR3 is TGTGCCAGCAGCCTTCGGGGGACAGGGGAAGAGACCCAGTACTTC. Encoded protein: CASSLRGTGEETQYF.

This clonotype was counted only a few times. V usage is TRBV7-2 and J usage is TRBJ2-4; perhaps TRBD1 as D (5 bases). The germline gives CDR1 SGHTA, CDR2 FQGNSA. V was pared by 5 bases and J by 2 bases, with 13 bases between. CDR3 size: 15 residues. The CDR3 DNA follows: TGTGCCAGCAGCCCAGGAAGGGGCCCCAAAAACATTCAGTACTTC. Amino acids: CASSPGRGPKNIQYF. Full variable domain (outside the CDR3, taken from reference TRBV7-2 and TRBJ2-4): GAGVSQSPSNKVTEKGKDVELRCDPISGHTALYWYRQSLGQGLEFLIYFQGNSAPDKSGLPSDRFSAERTGGSVSTLTIQRTQQEDSAVYLCASSPGRGPKNIQYFGAGTRLSVL.

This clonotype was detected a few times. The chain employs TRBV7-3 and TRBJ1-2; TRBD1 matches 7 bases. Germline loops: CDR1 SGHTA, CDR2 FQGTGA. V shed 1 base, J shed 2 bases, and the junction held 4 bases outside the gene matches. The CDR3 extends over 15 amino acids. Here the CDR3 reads CASSLSRDSNYGYTF. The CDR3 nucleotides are TGTGCCAGCAGCTTAAGTCGGGACAGCAACTATGGCTACACCTTC.

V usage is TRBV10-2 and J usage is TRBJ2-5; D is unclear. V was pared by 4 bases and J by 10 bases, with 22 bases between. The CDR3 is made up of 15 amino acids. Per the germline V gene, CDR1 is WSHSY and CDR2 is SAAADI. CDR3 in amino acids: CASSGSKSLLVGQYF. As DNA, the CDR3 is TGCGCCAGCAGTGGCTCAAAGTCCCTTCTAGTTGGCCAGTACTTC.

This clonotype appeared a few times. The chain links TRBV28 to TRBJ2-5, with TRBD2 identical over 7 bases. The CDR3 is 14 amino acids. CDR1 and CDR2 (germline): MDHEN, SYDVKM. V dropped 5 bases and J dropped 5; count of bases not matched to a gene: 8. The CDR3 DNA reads TGTGCCAGCAGTCCCCCGGGGGGAGGTGAGACCCAGTACTTC. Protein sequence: CASSPPGGGETQYF.

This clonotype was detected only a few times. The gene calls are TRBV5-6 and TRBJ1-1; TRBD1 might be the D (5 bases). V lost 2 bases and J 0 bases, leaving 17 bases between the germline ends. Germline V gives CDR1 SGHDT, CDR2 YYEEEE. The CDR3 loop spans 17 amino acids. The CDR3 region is CASSFEAGRGMNTEAFF. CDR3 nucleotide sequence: TGTGCCAGCAGCTTTGAGGCAGGGAGGGGCATGAACACTGAAGCTTTCTTT.

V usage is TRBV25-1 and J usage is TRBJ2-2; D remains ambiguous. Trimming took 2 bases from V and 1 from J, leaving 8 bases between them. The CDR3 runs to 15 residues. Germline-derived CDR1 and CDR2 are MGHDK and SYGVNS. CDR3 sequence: CASSELDVNTGELFF. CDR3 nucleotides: TGTGCCAGCAGTGAACTAGACGTGAACACCGGGGAGCTGTTTTTT.

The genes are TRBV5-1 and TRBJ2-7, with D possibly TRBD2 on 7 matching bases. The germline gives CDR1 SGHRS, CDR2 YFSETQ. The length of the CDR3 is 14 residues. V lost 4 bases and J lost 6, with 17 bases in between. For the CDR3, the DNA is TGCGCCAGCAGCCCCTTGGGGGGGGGCTCCGAGCAGTACTTC. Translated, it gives CASSPLGGGSEQYF. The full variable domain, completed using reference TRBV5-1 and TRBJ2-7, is KAGVTQTPRYLIKTRGQQVTLSCSPISGHRSVSWYQQTPGQGLQFLFEYFSETQRNKGNFPGRFSGRQFSNSRSEMNVSTLELGDSALYLCASSPLGGGSEQYFGPGTRLTVT.

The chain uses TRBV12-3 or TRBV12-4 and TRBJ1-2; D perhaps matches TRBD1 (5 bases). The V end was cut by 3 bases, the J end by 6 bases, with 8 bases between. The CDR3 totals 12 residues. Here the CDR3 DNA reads TGTGCCAGCAGTTTTGCGGACAATGGCTACACCTTC. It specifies CASSFADNGYTF.

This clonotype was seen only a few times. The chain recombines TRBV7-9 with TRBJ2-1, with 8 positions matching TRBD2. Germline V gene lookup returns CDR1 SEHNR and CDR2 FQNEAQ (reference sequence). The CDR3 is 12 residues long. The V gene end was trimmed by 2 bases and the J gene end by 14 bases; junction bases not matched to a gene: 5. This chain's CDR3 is CASSLKAGEEFF. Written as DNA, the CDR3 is TGTGCCAGCAGCTTAAAAGCGGGGGAAGAGTTCTTC.

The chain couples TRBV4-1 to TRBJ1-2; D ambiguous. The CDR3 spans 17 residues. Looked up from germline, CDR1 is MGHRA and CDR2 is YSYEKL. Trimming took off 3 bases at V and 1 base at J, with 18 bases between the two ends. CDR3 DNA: TGCGCCAGCAGCCAGGGGATCCCCCCTATCCTTAACTATGGCTACACCTTC. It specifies CASSQGIPPILNYGYTF.

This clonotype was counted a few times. CDR3 amino acids: CASTQTSGRAAGTGELFF. CDR3 nucleotide sequence: TGTGCCAGCACCCAGACTAGCGGGAGGGCCGCGGGCACCGGGGAGCTGTTTTTT. The chain has TRBV5-6 and TRBJ2-2, with 14 bases lining up with TRBD2. This CDR3 is 18 amino acids long. V trimming: 6 bases; J trimming: 4 bases; junction bases outside the gene matches: 11. Germline CDR1 SGHDT, CDR2 YYEEEE.

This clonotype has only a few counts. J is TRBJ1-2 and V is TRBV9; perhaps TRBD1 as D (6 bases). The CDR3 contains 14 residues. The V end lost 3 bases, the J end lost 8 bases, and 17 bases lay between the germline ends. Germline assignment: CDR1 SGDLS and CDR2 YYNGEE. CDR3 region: CASSASGVLGGYTF. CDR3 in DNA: TGTGCCAGCAGCGCTTCAGGGGTACTGGGGGGCTACACCTTC.

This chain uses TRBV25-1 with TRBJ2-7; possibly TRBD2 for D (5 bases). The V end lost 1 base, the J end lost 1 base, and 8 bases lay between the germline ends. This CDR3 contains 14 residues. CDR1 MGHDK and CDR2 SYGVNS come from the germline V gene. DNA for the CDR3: TGTGCCAGCAGTGAATCCGGCGGGTCCTACGAGCAGTACTTC. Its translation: CASSESGGSYEQYF.

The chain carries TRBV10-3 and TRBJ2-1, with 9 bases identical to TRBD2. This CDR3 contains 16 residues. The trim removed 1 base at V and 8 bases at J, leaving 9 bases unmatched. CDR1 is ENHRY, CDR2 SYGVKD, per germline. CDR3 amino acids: CAISEFGQAGGDEQFF. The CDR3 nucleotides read TGTGCCATCAGTGAGTTCGGCCAAGCGGGGGGCGATGAGCAGTTCTTC.

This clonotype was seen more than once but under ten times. This CDR3 reads CASNTGGGNYGYTF. As DNA, the CDR3 is TGCGCCAGCAACACAGGGGGCGGTAACTATGGCTACACCTTC. The rearrangement joins TRBV5-1 to TRBJ1-2, with TRBD1 matching 9 bases. V trimming: 6 bases; J trimming: 1 base; junction bases outside the gene matches: 4. CDR3 length: 14 residues. Per germline, CDR1 SGHRS and CDR2 YFSETQ.